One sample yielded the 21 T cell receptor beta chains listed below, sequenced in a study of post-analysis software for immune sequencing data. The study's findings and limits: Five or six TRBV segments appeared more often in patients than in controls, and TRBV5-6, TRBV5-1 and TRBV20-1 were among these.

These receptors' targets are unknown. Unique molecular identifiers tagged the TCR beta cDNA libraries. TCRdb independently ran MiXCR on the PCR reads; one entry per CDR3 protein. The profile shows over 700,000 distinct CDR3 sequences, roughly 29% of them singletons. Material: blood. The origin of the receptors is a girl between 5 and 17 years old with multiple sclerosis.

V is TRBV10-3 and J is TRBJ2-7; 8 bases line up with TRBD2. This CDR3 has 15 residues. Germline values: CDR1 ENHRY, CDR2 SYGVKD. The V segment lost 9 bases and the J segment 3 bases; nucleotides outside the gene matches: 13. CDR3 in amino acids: CAMRGYSGKGYEQYF. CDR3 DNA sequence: TGTGCCATGAGGGGTTATAGCGGGAAGGGCTACGAGCAGTACTTC.

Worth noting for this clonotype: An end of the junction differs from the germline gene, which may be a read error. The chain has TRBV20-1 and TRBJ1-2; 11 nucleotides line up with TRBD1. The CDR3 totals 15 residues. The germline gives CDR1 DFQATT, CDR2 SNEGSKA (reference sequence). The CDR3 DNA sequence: TGCAGTGCTAGAGGCGGGGACAGGGGGTACTATGGCTACACATTC. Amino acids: CSARGGDRGYYGYTF.

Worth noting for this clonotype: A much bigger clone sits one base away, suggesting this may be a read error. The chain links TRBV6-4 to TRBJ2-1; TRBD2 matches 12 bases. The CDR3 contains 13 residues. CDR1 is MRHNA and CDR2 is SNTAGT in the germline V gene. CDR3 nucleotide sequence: TGTGCCAACAGTGAGGGACTAGCGGGTGAGCAGTTCTTC. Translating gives CANSEGLAGEQFF.

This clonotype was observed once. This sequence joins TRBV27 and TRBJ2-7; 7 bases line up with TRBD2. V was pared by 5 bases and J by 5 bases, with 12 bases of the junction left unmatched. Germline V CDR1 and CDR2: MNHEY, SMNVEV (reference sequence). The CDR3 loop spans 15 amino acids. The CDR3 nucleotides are TGTGCCAGCAGTCTCAGGATGGGGAGGGCCAACGAGCAGTACTTC. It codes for CASSLRMGRANEQYF.

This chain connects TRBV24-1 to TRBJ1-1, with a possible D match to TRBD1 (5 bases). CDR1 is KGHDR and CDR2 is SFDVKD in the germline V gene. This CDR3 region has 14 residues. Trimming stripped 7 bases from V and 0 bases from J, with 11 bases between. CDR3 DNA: TGTGCCACCAGAAGGCAGGGCATGAACACTGAAGCTTTCTTT. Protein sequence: CATRRQGMNTEAFF.

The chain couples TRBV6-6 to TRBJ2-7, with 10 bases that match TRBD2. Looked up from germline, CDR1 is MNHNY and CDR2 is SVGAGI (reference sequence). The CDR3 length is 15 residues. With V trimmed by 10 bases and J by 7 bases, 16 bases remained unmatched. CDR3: CAISLAGGIANEQYF. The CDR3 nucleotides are TGTGCCATCTCCTTAGCGGGAGGTATCGCCAATGAGCAGTACTTC.

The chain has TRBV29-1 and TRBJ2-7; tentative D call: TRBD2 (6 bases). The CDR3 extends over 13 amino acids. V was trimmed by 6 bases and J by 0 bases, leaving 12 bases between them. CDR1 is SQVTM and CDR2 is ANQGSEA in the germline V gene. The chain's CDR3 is CSVSGRYSYEQYF. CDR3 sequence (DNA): TGCAGCGTGAGCGGGCGTTACTCCTACGAGCAGTACTTC.

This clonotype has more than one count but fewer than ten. CDR3 sequence: CASSDRGSSPLHF. The CDR3 DNA reads TGCGCCAGCAGTGATCGGGGTAGCTCACCCCTCCACTTT. V usage is TRBV10-1 and J usage is TRBJ1-6; D gene unclear. This CDR3 spans 13 amino acids. The V end was cut by 3 bases, the J end by 10 bases, with 10 bases between. The germline V gene has CDR1 WNHNN and CDR2 SYGVQD (reference sequence).

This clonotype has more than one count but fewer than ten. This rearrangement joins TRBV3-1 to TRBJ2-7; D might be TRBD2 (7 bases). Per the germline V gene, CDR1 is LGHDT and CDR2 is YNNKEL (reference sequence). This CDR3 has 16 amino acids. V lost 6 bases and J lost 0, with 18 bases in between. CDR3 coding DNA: TGTGCCAGCAGAAAGGAAACGGGGGGCTACTCCTACGAGCAGTACTTC. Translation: CASRKETGGYSYEQYF.

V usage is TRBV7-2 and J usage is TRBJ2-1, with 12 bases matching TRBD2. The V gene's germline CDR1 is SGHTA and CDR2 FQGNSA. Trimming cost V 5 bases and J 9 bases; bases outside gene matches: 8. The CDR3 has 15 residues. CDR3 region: CASSPVTSGSSEQFF. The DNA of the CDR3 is TGTGCCAGCAGCCCCGTGACTAGCGGGAGTAGTGAGCAGTTCTTC.

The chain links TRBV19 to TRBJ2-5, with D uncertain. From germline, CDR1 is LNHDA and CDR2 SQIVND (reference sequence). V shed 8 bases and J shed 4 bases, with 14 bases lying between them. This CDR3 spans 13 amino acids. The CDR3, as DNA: TGTGCCAGTCAATATAGGTACGGAGAGACCCAGTACTTC. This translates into CASQYRYGETQYF.

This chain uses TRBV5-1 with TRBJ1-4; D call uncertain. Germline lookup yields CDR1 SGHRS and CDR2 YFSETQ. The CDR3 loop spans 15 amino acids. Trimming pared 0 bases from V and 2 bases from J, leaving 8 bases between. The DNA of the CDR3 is TGCGCCAGCAGCTTGGGCGATCGGACTAATGAAAAACTGTTTTTT. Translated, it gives CASSLGDRTNEKLFF.

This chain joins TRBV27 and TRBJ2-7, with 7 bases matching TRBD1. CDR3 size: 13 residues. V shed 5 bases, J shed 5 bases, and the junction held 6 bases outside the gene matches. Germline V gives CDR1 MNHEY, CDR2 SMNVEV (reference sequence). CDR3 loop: CASSRLTGDEQYF. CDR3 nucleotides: TGTGCCAGCAGTCGACTCACAGGGGACGAGCAGTACTTC.

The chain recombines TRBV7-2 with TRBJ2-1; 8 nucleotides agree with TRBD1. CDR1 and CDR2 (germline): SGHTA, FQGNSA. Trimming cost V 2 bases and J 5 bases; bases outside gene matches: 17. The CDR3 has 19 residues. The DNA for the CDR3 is TGTGCCAGCAGCTTACCCAGCCAGGGGGCGGTCACAAAAAACAATGAGCAGTTCTTC. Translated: CASSLPSQGAVTKNNEQFF.

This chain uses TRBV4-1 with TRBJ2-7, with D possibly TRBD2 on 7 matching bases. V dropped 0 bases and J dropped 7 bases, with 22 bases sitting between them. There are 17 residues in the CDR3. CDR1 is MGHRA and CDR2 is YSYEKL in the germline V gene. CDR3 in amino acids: CASSQDRPYAGADEQYF. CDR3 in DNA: TGCGCCAGCAGCCAAGATAGGCCTTACGCGGGGGCGGATGAGCAGTACTTC.

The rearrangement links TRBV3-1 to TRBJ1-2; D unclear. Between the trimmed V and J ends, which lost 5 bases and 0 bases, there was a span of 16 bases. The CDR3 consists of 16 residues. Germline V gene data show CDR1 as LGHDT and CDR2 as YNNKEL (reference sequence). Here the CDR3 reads CASSDRGNPSNYGYTF. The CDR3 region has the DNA TGTGCCAGCAGCGACCGGGGTAACCCTTCTAACTATGGCTACACCTTC.

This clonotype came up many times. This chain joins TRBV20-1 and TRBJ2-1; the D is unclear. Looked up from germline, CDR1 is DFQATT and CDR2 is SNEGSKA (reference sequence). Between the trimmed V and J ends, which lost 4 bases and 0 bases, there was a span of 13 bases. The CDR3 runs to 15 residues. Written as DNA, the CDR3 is TGCAGTGCTAACGGTGACGGAAGCTCCTACAATGAGCAGTTCTTC. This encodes CSANGDGSSYNEQFF.

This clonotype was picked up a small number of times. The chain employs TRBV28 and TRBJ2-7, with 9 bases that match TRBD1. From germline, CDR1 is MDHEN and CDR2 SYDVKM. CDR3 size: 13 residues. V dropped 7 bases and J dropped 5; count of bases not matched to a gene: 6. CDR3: CASTEGQGNEQYF. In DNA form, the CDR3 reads TGTGCCAGCACCGAGGGACAGGGTAACGAGCAGTACTTC.

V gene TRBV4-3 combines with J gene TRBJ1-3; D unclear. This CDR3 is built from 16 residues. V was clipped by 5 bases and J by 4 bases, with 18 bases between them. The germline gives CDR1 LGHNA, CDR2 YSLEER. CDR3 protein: CASSIYPGGAGNTIYF. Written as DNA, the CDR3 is TGCGCCAGCAGCATATACCCCGGAGGAGCCGGAAACACCATATATTTT.

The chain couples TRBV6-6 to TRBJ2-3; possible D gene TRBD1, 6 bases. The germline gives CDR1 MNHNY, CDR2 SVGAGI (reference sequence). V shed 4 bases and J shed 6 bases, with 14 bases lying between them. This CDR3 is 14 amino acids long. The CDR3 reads CASSWDTPGDTQYF. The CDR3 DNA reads TGTGCCAGCAGTTGGGACACGCCCGGGGATACGCAGTATTTT.

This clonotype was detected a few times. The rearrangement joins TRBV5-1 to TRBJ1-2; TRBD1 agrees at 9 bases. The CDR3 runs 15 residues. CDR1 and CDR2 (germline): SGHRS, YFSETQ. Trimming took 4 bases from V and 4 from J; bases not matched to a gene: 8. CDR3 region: CASSLGQGTFYGYTF. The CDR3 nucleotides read TGCGCCAGCAGCCTGGGACAGGGTACTTTCTATGGCTACACCTTC.